This T cell receptor beta chain was identified during a study of blood T cell repertoires in COVID-19. The V gene's germline CDR1 is SGHKS and CDR2 YYEKEE (reference sequence). Trimming took 3 bases from V and 0 from J, leaving 10 bases between them. The CDR3 is 15 amino acids. Sequencing used immunoSEQ multiplex PCR; TCRdb keeps in-frame clones, though not all of them. The sample includes about 190,000 clones, about 88% of them seen just once. The genes are TRBV5-5 and TRBJ1-3; possible D gene TRBD1, 5 bases. Sequencing was done on a sample of peripheral blood. The sequence was collected from a woman aged 40 to 55 who had recovered from COVID-19. This chain's CDR3 is CASSSGQTSGNTIYF. The DNA for the CDR3 is TGTGCCAGCAGCTCTGGACAAACCTCTGGAAACACCATATATTTT.